What follows is one T cell receptor beta chain and its context. This clone's antigen is unknown. Base-call qualities are not available, and no considerably larger clone is one nucleotide away. This record belongs to a study of blood T cell repertoires in COVID-19 (dated by TCRdb to about 2020). General notes on the study: Samples from collaborators originated in the United States, Italy and Spain and spanned both the acute and convalescent phases of COVID-19. The material from the prospective study consisted of cDNA or gDNA derived from T cells, B-cell-depleted T cells, or PBMCs. Deeply sampled blood TCRbeta repertoires from subjects exposed to, actively infected with, or recovered from COVID-19 were included in the dataset. The repertoires were made available in a free public database intended to serve as a resource for research on the immune response to SARS-CoV-2. The samples were drawn from two sources: the first 160 participants of the ongoing ImmuneRACE study, and some 1,300 subjects contributed by 6 global collaborators. Nearly every sample came with metadata listing a de-identified subject ID, COVID-19 status, age in years and sex. Where HLA class I and class II types were available, the types were taken from metadata supplied by the sample provider, not from assay-based typing. Study-wide findings and limitations: Clinical and demographic metadata were provided uncurated, with the amount varying by source and participant.

V is shortened by 7 bases, J by 0 bases, and the region joining them spans 7 bases. The CDR3 measures 12 amino acids from cysteine to phenylalanine. Only CDR3 DNA is held: 36 bases, read in frame from base 1. Based on the germline V gene, the CDR1 and CDR2 sequences are MNHEY and SVGAGI. In the prospective study, participants were about 18 to 95 years old, resided in about two dozen geographic areas of the United States, and were enrolled through a virtual design. To assign participants to cohorts, the prospective study relied on clinical history that participants themselves reported in a screening survey and a study questionnaire. Recovered participants in ImmuneRACE Cohort 3 were defined as having two consecutive negative NP/OP PCR tests, clearance from a healthcare professional, or resolution of symptoms. Each participant in the prospective study had whole blood, serum and a nasopharyngeal or oropharyngeal swab collected by mobile phlebotomists. Participants in the prospective study had the option to provide additional blood draws and questionnaires over a roughly 2-month period. Prospective study blood samples were shipped either frozen or at room temperature before DNA extraction.

The immunoSEQ Assay, a bias-controlled multiplex PCR, was used to amplify TCRbeta CDR3 regions from genomic DNA. The authors' pipeline ran thus. Nucleated cell counts per sample were estimated from amplification of reference gene primers within the assay. To quantify the absolute abundance of each unique TCRbeta CDR3 rearrangement, sequence reads were collapsed and filtered. For each sample, productive Simpson clonality was calculated by taking the square root of Simpson's diversity index across productive rearrangements. Sourced from immuneACCESS, this table was stored by TCRdb with only in-frame sequences that have V and J called. A share of the clones is absent; for the studies checked, an unresolved V gene accounts for under half, and the remainder has no known explanation. That table supplies the V and J calls and clone size; D and trimming were determined from the DNA. For this sample the table gives about 280,000 clones, of which approximately 86% were detected only once. The leading ten clones occupy just under 1% of the sample.

Sequencing was done on a sample of PBMCs or T cells enriched from blood (not recorded which). The chain employs TRBV6-5 and TRBJ2-7, with the D gene too uncertain to name. This TCR was sampled from a woman aged 25-40 years who had recovered from COVID-19. The sequence in DNA is TGTGCCAGCATACTGTCCTCCTACGAGCAGTACTTC. This translates into CASILSSYEQYF.